The 25 T cell receptor beta chains listed next were all sequenced from one sample in a study of shared clonotypes between healthy human individuals. Only in-frame clones appear in the TCRdb table, and some are missing; sequencing was by immunoSEQ multiplex PCR. The sample yields over a million clones, roughly 74% seen once. Sequencing was done on a sample of memory CD4+ T cells from PBMCs. Subset here: CD45RA-negative fraction. All receptors derive from a young man in good health. Some clones in this sample may be carry-over from other donors' samples.

This sequence joins TRBV30 and TRBJ2-6; D is possibly TRBD2 (6 bases). CDR3 size: 12 residues. Germline V gene data show CDR1 as GTSNPN and CDR2 as SVGIG (reference sequence). The ends were cut back, 8 bases at V and 15 bases at J, with 20 bases in the middle. This CDR3 reads CALDERWRGLTF. The CDR3 DNA is TGTGCCCTCGATGAAAGGTGGAGGGGCCTGACTTTC.

This CDR3 reads CASSSWAIRGEAFF. CDR3 nucleotide sequence: TGTGCCAGCAGCTCATGGGCTATACGTGGTGAAGCTTTCTTT. This rearrangement joins TRBV7-8 to TRBJ1-1; D is undetermined. The CDR3 is 14 residues long. The germline V gene has CDR1 SGHVS and CDR2 FQNEAQ. With 4 bases removed from V and 7 bases from J, the gap between germline ends came to 16 bases.

There are a few counts of this clone. The V call is TRBV15, the J call TRBJ2-7; tentative D call: TRBD2 (6 bases). Trimming shortened V by 3 bases and J by 7 bases, and 16 bases separated the two germline ends. The CDR3 covers 14 residues. The V gene's germline CDR1 is LNHNV and CDR2 YYDKDF (reference sequence). The DNA of the CDR3 is TGTGCCACCAGCAGGTCGAGTGGAGGAGGGGAGCAGTACTTC. Residues: CATSRSSGGGEQYF.

This clone was observed at least ten times. V is TRBV28 and J is TRBJ1-4, with D hard to call. V lost 4 bases to trimming and J lost 10 bases, with 19 bases between them. The germline V gene encodes CDR1 MDHEN and CDR2 SYDVKM. CDR3 length equals 15 residues. The CDR3 nucleotides read TGTGCCAGCAGTTCCCACCCTGAGTTAGTCGGAAAACTGTTTTTT. Encoded protein: CASSSHPELVGKLFF.

This chain links TRBV28 with TRBJ1-5; D perhaps matches TRBD1 (6 bases). Germline V gives CDR1 MDHEN, CDR2 SYDVKM. The CDR3 is made up of 19 amino acids. V lost 3 bases and J 7 bases, leaving 28 bases between the germline ends. The CDR3 sequence is CASSLIKMSSGQSRQPQHF. The CDR3 nucleotides read TGTGCCAGCAGTTTGATTAAAATGAGCTCGGGACAATCGAGGCAGCCCCAGCATTTT.

This clone was picked up many times. This chain links TRBV5-1 with TRBJ1-1, with D maybe TRBD1 (6 bases). Germline CDR1 reads SGHRS; CDR2 reads YFSETQ. V was pared by 1 base and J by 9 bases, with 13 bases between. This CDR3 spans 13 amino acids. CDR3 in DNA: TGCGCCAGCAGCTTGCAGGGGTTTGAGCAAGCTTTCTTT. Its translation: CASSLQGFEQAFF.

This clone has just a few counts. This sequence joins TRBV5-1 and TRBJ2-3; a weak D match, TRBD1 (6 bases). CDR3 length: 14 amino acids. Trimming shortened V by 0 bases and J by 4 bases, and 9 bases separated the two germline ends. Germline lookup yields CDR1 SGHRS and CDR2 YFSETQ. The CDR3 DNA is TGCGCCAGCAGCTTGGATGGGGGCGCAGATACGCAGTATTTT. The encoded protein is CASSLDGGADTQYF.

A word on this clone: The sample has other DNA sequences that encode this CDR3 too. V usage is TRBV7-3 and J usage is TRBJ2-7; the D is unclear. The germline V gene has CDR1 SGHTA and CDR2 FQGTGA. The CDR3 sequence is 13 residues long. Trimming took 1 base from V and 3 from J, leaving 7 bases between them. The CDR3: CASSLNPSYEQYF. CDR3 bases: TGTGCCAGCAGCTTAAATCCTAGCTACGAGCAGTACTTC.

J is TRBJ2-1 and V is TRBV5-4, with 7 nucleotides matching TRBD2. The CDR3 has 17 amino acids. V trimming: 0 bases; J trimming: 7 bases; junction bases outside the gene matches: 13. Germline CDR1 and CDR2: SGHNT and YYREEE (reference sequence). CDR3 bases: TGTGCCAGCAGCTTGGGGGCGGCGGGAGCTCACTGGAATGAGCAGTTCTTC. It encodes CASSLGAAGAHWNEQFF.

Of note for this clone: This same CDR3 is encoded by further DNA sequences in the sample. This chain links TRBV2 with TRBJ2-5, with a tentative D call TRBD1 (6 bases). The V gene lost 6 bases and the J gene lost 2 bases, with 10 bases spanning the gap. The germline CDR1 and CDR2 sequences are SNHLY and FYNNEI. The CDR3 covers 13 residues. CDR3 nucleotide sequence: TGTGCCAGCAGCGGCGACAGGCAAGAGACCCAGTACTTC. The encoded protein is CASSGDRQETQYF.

The J gene is TRBJ2-7, the V gene TRBV28, with 12 bases fitting TRBD1. Per the germline V gene, CDR1 is MDHEN and CDR2 is SYDVKM. Losses at the gene ends were 6 bases for V and 2 bases for J; bases not matched to a gene: 11. This CDR3 contains 17 residues. DNA of the CDR3: TGTGCCAGCAGCACACCATTGGGACAGGGGGCCCCCTACGAGCAGTACTTC. Encoded protein: CASSTPLGQGAPYEQYF. Filled out from reference TRBV28 and TRBJ2-7, the complete variable domain reads DVKVTQSSRYLVKRTGEKVFLECVQDMDHENMFWYRQDPGLGLRLIYFSYDVKMKEKGDIPEGYSVSREKKERFSLILESASTNQTSMYLCASSTPLGQGAPYEQYFGPGTRLTVT.

There are a few counts of this clone. This chain joins TRBV28 and TRBJ2-3; D gene uncertain. This CDR3 has 15 residues. Trimming removed 7 bases from V and 0 bases from J, with 14 bases in between. CDR1 and CDR2 (germline): MDHEN, SYDVKM. The CDR3 here is CASTTQLTSTDTQYF. The CDR3 region has the DNA TGTGCCAGCACAACACAACTAACTAGCACAGATACGCAGTATTTT. The entire variable domain, with the rest obtained from reference TRBV28 and TRBJ2-3, is as follows: DVKVTQSSRYLVKRTGEKVFLECVQDMDHENMFWYRQDPGLGLRLIYFSYDVKMKEKGDIPEGYSVSREKKERFSLILESASTNQTSMYLCASTTQLTSTDTQYFGPGTRLTVL.

This chain connects TRBV5-1 to TRBJ2-2; D is unresolved. In germline, CDR1 is SGHRS, CDR2 YFSETQ. V was clipped by 2 bases and J by 6 bases, with 11 bases between them. This CDR3 comprises 14 residues. CDR3 bases: TGCGCCAGCAGCTTCGGATCCGGGTCCGGGGAGCTGTTTTTT. This encodes CASSFGSGSGELFF.

This clone occurred a few times. The chain combines TRBV18 with TRBJ1-1; D remains unclear. Germline CDR1 and CDR2: KGHSH and LQKENI. Trimming took 3 bases from V and 0 from J, leaving 2 bases between them. This CDR3 has 12 amino acids. The CDR3 loop is CASSPMNTEAFF. CDR3 DNA: TGTGCCAGCTCACCCATGAACACTGAAGCTTTCTTT.

The chain has TRBV10-3 and TRBJ1-5; TRBD1 agrees at 10 bases. The CDR3 contains 12 residues. Germline V gene lookup returns CDR1 ENHRY and CDR2 SYGVKD. V trimming: 11 bases; J trimming: 12 bases; junction bases outside the gene matches: 10. As DNA, the CDR3 is TGTGCCCGGAGGACAGGGGGTGACGTCCAGCATTTT. As protein: CARRTGGDVQHF.

This clone is a singleton in its sample. Just one base apart from a much larger clone, this may be a read error. CDR3 nucleotide sequence: TGCAGCGTTCGTCGTTTTTCAGGATCCCACAATGAGCAGTTCTTC. Its protein product is CSVRRFSGSHNEQFF. V and J are TRBV29-1 and TRBJ2-1, with no clear D. The CDR3 runs 15 residues. The ends were cut back, 5 bases at V and 5 bases at J, with 19 bases in the middle. Germline V gene sequence: CDR1 SQVTM, CDR2 ANQGSEA.

This chain links TRBV19 with TRBJ2-7; 13 positions match TRBD2. The CDR3 has 18 residues. Trimming took 5 bases from V and 0 from J; bases not matched to a gene: 10. CDR1 is LNHDA and CDR2 is SQIVND in the germline V gene (reference sequence). This CDR3 reads CASSPRTSGSASSYEQYF. The CDR3 nucleotides read TGTGCCAGTAGTCCCCGGACTAGCGGGAGCGCCAGCTCCTACGAGCAGTACTTC.

This clone was counted ten times or more. The chain employs TRBV7-2 and TRBJ2-1; TRBD2 agrees at 10 bases. This CDR3 has 17 residues. CDR1 and CDR2 from the germline V gene are SGHTA and FQGNSA. Trimming cost V 1 base and J 10 bases; bases outside gene matches: 13. The CDR3 bases are TGTGCCAGCAGCTTAGGCCCAGCGGGAGGGCCTCTTGGGGAGCAGTTCTTC. This codes for CASSLGPAGGPLGEQFF.

J is TRBJ2-7 and V is TRBV30; tentative D call: TRBD2 (6 bases). With 3 bases removed from V and 3 bases from J, the gap between germline ends came to 15 bases. The CDR3 spans 14 residues. Per germline, CDR1 GTSNPN and CDR2 SVGIG (reference sequence). The CDR3 sequence: CAWSPGLKIYEQYF. In DNA, the CDR3 is TGTGCCTGGAGCCCTGGACTAAAGATCTACGAGCAGTACTTC.

V is TRBV6-6 and J is TRBJ1-6; no firm D call. Trimming cost V 0 bases and J 7 bases, with 4 bases left between them. Germline V gene sequence: CDR1 MNHNY, CDR2 SVGAGI (reference sequence). The CDR3 runs to 13 residues. This CDR3 is CASSYSPNSPLHF. The CDR3 DNA reads as TGTGCCAGCAGTTACTCTCCGAATTCACCCCTCCACTTT.

A few counts support this clone. The chain uses TRBV6-6 and TRBJ2-5, with 9 bases identical to TRBD1. The CDR3 contains 13 residues. With V trimmed by 11 bases and J by 5 bases, 9 bases remained unmatched. CDR1 is MNHNY and CDR2 is SVGAGI in the germline V gene (reference sequence). CDR3 loop: CASTRTGVETQYF. CDR3 DNA: TGTGCCTCAACACGGACAGGGGTGGAGACCCAGTACTTC.

The CDR3 DNA is TGTGCCAGCAGCTCCCCCAGGGCGGGAGCTTCAGAGACCCAGTACTTC. This codes for CASSSPRAGASETQYF. The chain joins TRBV5-4 to TRBJ2-5; 7 nucleotides line up with TRBD2. Germline V gives CDR1 SGHNT, CDR2 YYREEE (reference sequence). Trimming at V came to 3 bases and at J to 4 bases, leaving 12 bases not matched to a gene. CDR3 size: 16 residues.

This clone occurred once. The chain links TRBV27 to TRBJ2-7, with 9 bases matching TRBD1. The germline V gene encodes CDR1 MNHEY and CDR2 SMNVEV (reference sequence). The CDR3 consists of 16 residues. Losses at the gene ends were 2 bases for V and 1 base for J; bases not matched to a gene: 6. The CDR3 sequence: CASSLKGQGFSYEQYF. Here the CDR3 DNA reads TGTGCCAGCAGTTTAAAGGGACAGGGTTTTTCCTACGAGCAGTACTTC.

The chain couples TRBV10-2 to TRBJ2-2; D may be TRBD1 (6 bases). Per germline, CDR1 WSHSY and CDR2 SAAADI. The V end lost 2 bases, the J end lost 5 bases, and 9 bases lay between the germline ends. The CDR3 is 14 amino acids. The CDR3 sequence: CASSENRVTGELFF. CDR3 nucleotide sequence: TGCGCCAGCAGTGAGAACAGGGTAACCGGGGAGCTGTTTTTT.

The rearrangement links TRBV6-5 to TRBJ1-2, with a possible D match to TRBD1 (5 bases). This CDR3 has 14 amino acids. Germline V gene data show CDR1 as MNHEY and CDR2 as SVGAGI. V was pared by 6 bases and J by 1 base, with 12 bases between. The CDR3 sequence: CASRNTQGNYGYTF. The CDR3 bases are TGTGCCAGCAGGAACACGCAGGGTAACTATGGCTACACCTTC.